The 22 T cell receptor beta chains below were found in one sample sequenced in a study of response to subunit inactivated influenza vaccine. TCRdb redid the calling of the RT-PCR reads with MiXCR, one entry per CDR3 protein. The sample yields fewer than 750,000 distinct CDR3 sequences, 14% seen once. The sequencing here drew on PBMCs from blood, taken about 11 days after vaccination. These receptors all stem from a man between 50 and 59 years old who received an inactivated influenza vaccine.

The J gene is TRBJ2-1, the V gene TRBV25-1; 7 bases are a match to TRBD1. The CDR3 consists of 16 residues. Germline CDR1 and CDR2: MGHDK and SYGVNS. J was trimmed by 1 base and V by 1 base; bases with no gene match: 4. The CDR3 protein is CASSELRQGSYNEQFF. The CDR3 coding sequence is TGTGCCAGCAGTGAATTGAGACAGGGATCCTACAATGAGCAGTTCTTC.

The DNA for the CDR3 is TGTGCCAGCAGGGCGGGGGGGAACACTGAAGCTTTCTTT. This sequence encodes CASRAGGNTEAFF. This chain connects TRBV7-9 to TRBJ1-1; maybe TRBD1 (5 bases). The CDR3 runs 13 residues. CDR1 and CDR2 (germline): SEHNR, FQNEAQ (reference sequence). Trimming left V 6 bases short and J 1 base short, with 9 bases between.

This sequence joins TRBV12-3 or TRBV12-4 and TRBJ2-5; 8 bases match TRBD1. The J segment lost 7 bases and the V segment lost 5 bases, leaving 6 bases of the junction unmatched. The CDR3 is 13 residues long. Written as DNA, the CDR3 is TGTGCCAGCAGTGAGACAGGGGAGGCGACCCAGTACTTC. The encoded protein is CASSETGEATQYF.

This clonotype was recorded many times. The V call is TRBV12-3 or TRBV12-4, the J call TRBJ2-7; the D is unclear. V was clipped by 6 bases and J by 2 bases, with 5 bases between them. This CDR3 region has 11 residues. For the CDR3, the DNA is TGTGCCAGCAGCCCAGCCTACGAGCAGTACTTC. This encodes CASSPAYEQYF.

V gene TRBV15 combines with J gene TRBJ1-2, with unresolved D. The CDR3 consists of 14 residues. Looked up from germline, CDR1 is LNHNV and CDR2 is YYDKDF (reference sequence). Deletions cut 2 bases from V and 2 bases from J, with 9 bases between. For the CDR3, the DNA is TGTGCCACCAGCAGATCTGGCGGGAACTATGGCTACACCTTC. Translated, it gives CATSRSGGNYGYTF. The variable domain in full, with the rest retrieved from reference TRBV15 and TRBJ1-2, is DAMVIQNPRYQVTQFGKPVTLSCSQTLNHNVMYWYQQKSSQAPKLLFHYYDKDFNNEADTPDNFQSRRPNTSFCFLDIRSPGLGDTAMYLCATSRSGGNYGYTFGSGTRLTVV.

This clonotype was seen repeatedly, ten times or more. The V and J genes are TRBV5-1 and TRBJ2-7; maybe TRBD2 (5 bases). V was cut by 1 base and J by 0 bases, with 11 bases left in between. This CDR3 contains 15 residues. Germline lookup yields CDR1 SGHRS and CDR2 YFSETQ. This CDR3 is CASSLSGVPSYEQYF. Here the CDR3 DNA reads TGCGCCAGCAGCTTGTCCGGGGTACCCTCCTACGAGCAGTACTTC.

The chain joins TRBV20-1 to TRBJ1-2; no clear D gene. The ends were cut back, 6 bases at V and 5 bases at J, with 16 bases in the middle. The CDR3 extends over 13 amino acids. The germline V gene has CDR1 DFQATT and CDR2 SNEGSKA (reference sequence). CDR3 sequence (DNA): TGCAGTGCCCCCCCCTCCGGCGGGTATGGCTACACCTTC. It is translated as CSAPPSGGYGYTF.

The rearrangement joins TRBV6-2 or TRBV6-3 to TRBJ2-7; D ambiguous. In germline, CDR1 is MNHEY, CDR2 SVGEGT. V lost 4 bases and J 0 bases, leaving 16 bases between the germline ends. The CDR3 has 16 amino acids. CDR3 DNA sequence: TGTGCCAGCAGTTCGAAACGTCTTATGAGCTCCTACGAGCAGTACTTC. This codes for CASSSKRLMSSYEQYF.

This clonotype has at least ten counts. J is TRBJ2-7 and V is TRBV28; 15 bases are a match to TRBD2. Germline-derived CDR1 and CDR2 are MDHEN and SYDVKM. V trimming: 6 bases; J trimming: 3 bases; junction bases outside the gene matches: 15. The CDR3 loop spans 19 amino acids. The DNA for the CDR3 is TGTGCCAGCAGCCTCCAATGGGGGACTAGCGGGAGGAGGGTCTACGAGCAGTACTTC. Translating it yields CASSLQWGTSGRRVYEQYF.

This clonotype appeared a few times. This chain links TRBV7-2 with TRBJ2-5; D not resolved. CDR1 is SGHTA and CDR2 is FQGNSA in the germline V gene. Trimming removed 5 bases at V and 1 base at J, with 17 bases between. The CDR3 totals 16 residues. DNA of the CDR3: TGTGCCAGCAGCGGTAGCCCCCGACTCCTCCAAGAGACCCAGTACTTC. Protein: CASSGSPRLLQETQYF.

This clonotype appeared many times. The genes are TRBV20-1 and TRBJ1-3; D is uncertain. Looked up from germline, CDR1 is DFQATT and CDR2 is SNEGSKA (reference sequence). V lost 6 bases and J lost 5, with 11 bases in between. CDR3 size: 12 residues. The CDR3 loop reads CSAAKNRNTIYF. The DNA of the CDR3 is TGCAGTGCAGCCAAGAATCGAAACACCATATATTTT.

This rearrangement joins TRBV7-2 to TRBJ2-7; 12 nucleotides align to TRBD2. V gave up 4 bases and J gave up 2 bases; unmatched junction bases: 6. The CDR3 is made up of 16 amino acids. CDR1 and CDR2 (germline): SGHTA, FQGNSA. CDR3 nucleotide sequence: TGTGCCAGCAGCTCCGGACTAGCGGGGACCACCTACGAGCAGTACTTC. Translating gives CASSSGLAGTTYEQYF.

This clonotype has a count of ten or more. The V and J genes are TRBV7-2 and TRBJ2-5; D not resolved. CDR1 is SGHTA, CDR2 FQGNSA, per germline. The ends were cut back, 2 bases at V and 5 bases at J, with 3 bases in the middle. The CDR3 spans 11 residues. CDR3 nucleotide sequence: TGTGCCAGCAGCTTATGGGAGACCCAGTACTTC. Protein: CASSLWETQYF.

This clonotype was detected only a few times. This chain joins TRBV6-5 and TRBJ2-2; D is undetermined. CDR3 length equals 12 residues. The ends were cut back, 6 bases at V and 8 bases at J, with 10 bases in the middle. Germline CDR1 is MNHEY and CDR2 is SVGAGI. For the CDR3, the DNA is TGTGCCAGCAGGACTTCACCGGGGGAGCTGTTTTTT. Its translation is CASRTSPGELFF.

V and J are TRBV7-2 and TRBJ2-1; TRBD2 matches 7 bases. Germline trimming cut 5 bases from V and 3 bases from J; bases unmatched to any gene: 7. The V gene's germline CDR1 is SGHTA and CDR2 FQGNSA. The CDR3 contains 15 residues. CDR3 in amino acids: CASSPSSGNYNEQFF. The CDR3 DNA reads TGTGCCAGCAGCCCGTCTAGCGGCAACTACAATGAGCAGTTCTTC.

The rearrangement uses TRBV29-1 and TRBJ2-1; weak D call: TRBD2 (6 bases). This CDR3 region has 14 residues. The ends were cut back, 4 bases at V and 6 bases at J, with 16 bases in the middle. From germline, CDR1 is SQVTM and CDR2 ANQGSEA. CDR3 loop: CSVAVEGRINEQFF. DNA for the CDR3: TGCAGCGTTGCGGTGGAGGGTAGGATCAATGAGCAGTTCTTC.

The rearrangement uses TRBV13 and TRBJ2-1, with 9 bases lining up with TRBD2. V trimming: 5 bases; J trimming: 6 bases; junction bases outside the gene matches: 11. Per the germline V gene, CDR1 is PRHDT and CDR2 is FYEKMQ (reference sequence). The CDR3 loop spans 16 amino acids. The CDR3 nucleotides are TGTGCCAGCAGCCCTGGAGGGCGGGGGGGCCTCAATGAGCAGTTCTTC. Its protein product is CASSPGGRGGLNEQFF.

The J gene is TRBJ1-1, the V gene TRBV6-1, with unresolved D. In germline, CDR1 is MNHNS, CDR2 SASEGT. The V and J ends lost 6 bases and 0 bases respectively, with 14 bases between them. The CDR3 sequence is 15 residues long. Written as DNA, the CDR3 is TGTGCCAGCAGCTTGAGCGACGGAATGAACACTGAAGCTTTCTTT. The encoded protein is CASSLSDGMNTEAFF.

This clonotype has only a few counts. The chain employs TRBV28 and TRBJ2-3; 9 bases map to TRBD1. The CDR3 consists of 15 residues. Germline V gene lookup returns CDR1 MDHEN and CDR2 SYDVKM. V trimming: 4 bases; J trimming: 1 base; junction bases outside the gene matches: 3. CDR3 amino acids: CASSYTGGRTDTQYF. CDR3 bases: TGTGCCAGCAGTTACACAGGGGGCCGCACAGATACGCAGTATTTT.

V gene TRBV20-1 combines with J gene TRBJ2-3, with D perhaps matching TRBD1 or TRBD2 (6 bases each). Trimming pared 2 bases from V and 0 bases from J, leaving 15 bases between. Per the germline V gene, CDR1 is DFQATT and CDR2 is SNEGSKA (reference sequence). The CDR3 has 16 amino acids. CDR3 DNA: TGCAGTGCTAGAACCCCTCTAGGGGGGAGCACAGATACGCAGTATTTT. Its protein product is CSARTPLGGSTDTQYF.

This clonotype was seen a handful of times. J is TRBJ2-1 and V is TRBV12-3 or TRBV12-4; 10 bases line up with TRBD1. The CDR3 spans 16 residues. Trimming removed 2 bases from V and 8 bases from J; junction bases left unmatched: 9. The CDR3 sequence: CASSLRGGQGFHEQFF. In DNA, the CDR3 is TGTGCCAGCAGTTTAAGAGGGGGACAGGGGTTCCATGAGCAGTTCTTC.

The sample holds a few counts of this clonotype. This sequence joins TRBV11-2 and TRBJ1-5; D gene uncertain. The germline V and J ends were trimmed by 1 base and 5 bases, with 12 bases remaining between them. The CDR3 has 15 amino acids. The germline gives CDR1 SGHAT, CDR2 FQNNGV. CDR3 bases: TGTGCCAGCAGCTTAGGTGACGGAGCCCATCAGCCCCAGCATTTT. Translated: CASSLGDGAHQPQHF.